This T cell receptor (beta chain) was obtained from a study of cytomegalovirus exposure and HLA in healthy donors. As for the study in general: From 150 million to 200 million T cells, an earlier analysis saw approximately 110 million unique TCR beta sequences.

Study-wide results and limits: The authors reported that TCR beta sequences could predict HLA-A and HLA-B alleles. These predictions were accurate for most subjects in the first cohort.

Germline-derived CDR1 and CDR2 are MDHEN and SYDVKM. Trimming took off 4 bases at V and 1 base at J, with 14 bases between the two ends. CDR3 length equals 17 residues. Use of 60 Vbeta and 13 Jbeta primers characterized the PCR. Clones were sequenced by immunoSEQ multiplex PCR, and TCRdb holds only the in-frame ones, with some missing. The data contain around 130,000 clones, around three quarters of them seen just once; the ten biggest clones take up about 1.7%. Note on this clone: Its specificity is not known.

The clonotype originates from a man aged 40-50 years in good health and CMV-seronegative. The sequenced sample was PBMCs. The rearrangement links TRBV28 to TRBJ1-6; tentatively, D is TRBD1 (5 bases). CDR3: CASSSGGVGSYNSPLHF. The CDR3 DNA reads TGTGCCAGCAGTTCGGGGGGGGTCGGGTCCTATAATTCACCCCTCCACTTT.